These 32 T cell receptor beta chains share one sample of origin, sequenced in a study of T cells in Graves' hyperthyroidism and ophthalmopathy. The CDR3 regions of TCR beta were amplified from RNA transcripts. Carried out on the TCR CDR3, a first-round RT-PCR used the HTBI primer set. TCRdb reanalysed the multiplex PCR reads using MiXCR and keeps one entry per CDR3 protein. The table shows roughly 380,000 distinct CDR3 sequences, with roughly 13% occurring only once. Sequencing was carried out using blood. The origin of the receptors is a man aged 25 to 40 with Graves' hyperthyroidism that later progressed to Graves' ophthalmopathy.

This clonotype was seen only a few times. This chain links TRBV3-1 with TRBJ2-5; D gene unclear. CDR3 length: 13 residues. CDR1 LGHDT and CDR2 YNNKEL come from the germline V gene (reference sequence). The ends were cut back, 4 bases at V and 5 bases at J, with 11 bases in the middle. CDR3 nucleotides: TGTGCCAGCAGCCCCATCACGGGTGAGACCCAGTACTTC. It yields the protein CASSPITGETQYF.

This clonotype was recorded at least ten times. The V gene is TRBV9, the J gene TRBJ1-5; D not resolved. The CDR3 sequence is 14 residues long. V dropped 3 bases and J dropped 1 base, with 8 bases sitting between them. The germline V gene encodes CDR1 SGDLS and CDR2 YYNGEE. This CDR3 is CASSALESNQPQHF. The CDR3 region has the DNA TGTGCCAGCAGCGCTTTAGAAAGCAATCAGCCCCAGCATTTT.

This clonotype has a handful of counts. The chain couples TRBV4-1 to TRBJ2-1, with 8 bases matching TRBD1. The ends lost 3 bases at V and 8 bases at J; junction bases unmatched: 6. The CDR3 spans 14 residues. Germline-derived CDR1 and CDR2 are MGHRA and YSYEKL. The CDR3 DNA reads TGCGCCAGCAGCCAGAAGGACAGGGTATATGAGCAGTTCTTC. Protein sequence: CASSQKDRVYEQFF.

The rearrangement uses TRBV18 and TRBJ1-1; possibly TRBD1 for D (6 bases). Trimming left V 3 bases short and J 2 bases short, with 16 bases between. Germline CDR1 and CDR2: KGHSH and LQKENI. The CDR3 is 16 residues long. Written as DNA, the CDR3 is TGTGCCAGCTCACCGCTACCGGGACAAAAAAACACTGAAGCTTTCTTT. Its protein is CASSPLPGQKNTEAFF.

The V call is TRBV5-4, the J call TRBJ2-5; the D gene is possibly TRBD2 (6 bases). The CDR3 covers 15 residues. Trimming stripped 10 bases from V and 1 base from J, with 20 bases between. Germline loops: CDR1 SGHNT, CDR2 YYREEE (reference sequence). The CDR3 region is CASSSGGFGQETQYF. Written as DNA, the CDR3 is TGTGCCTCCTCTTCCGGGGGATTCGGCCAAGAGACCCAGTACTTC.

V and J are TRBV7-6 and TRBJ2-3; 12 positions match TRBD1. The CDR3 has 15 residues. Trimming at V came to 6 bases and at J to 5 bases, leaving 6 bases not matched to a gene. Germline CDR1 reads SGHVS; CDR2 reads FNYEAQ. CDR3 in amino acids: CASRSGTGGRDTQYF. CDR3 nucleotides: TGTGCCAGCAGATCCGGGACAGGGGGCAGAGATACGCAGTATTTT.

This clonotype was picked up many times. The chain couples TRBV14 to TRBJ2-1; TRBD2 matches 8 bases. Germline V lookup: CDR1 SGHDN, CDR2 FVKESK. The junction had 7 bases not matched to a gene; V was cut back by 2 bases and J by 13 bases. This CDR3 has 13 residues. CDR3 loop: CASSQYLAGAQFF. The CDR3, as DNA: TGTGCCAGCAGCCAATACCTAGCGGGCGCACAGTTCTTC.

V is TRBV9 and J is TRBJ1-2; possibly TRBD1 for D (5 bases). The CDR3 length is 16 residues. Germline V lookup: CDR1 SGDLS, CDR2 YYNGEE. The ends were cut back, 1 base at V and 4 bases at J, with 17 bases in the middle. CDR3: CASSVNGPRDVYGYTF. CDR3 coding DNA: TGTGCCAGCAGCGTAAACGGGCCCCGGGACGTCTATGGCTACACCTTC.

V is TRBV6-1 and J is TRBJ1-1; tentatively, D is TRBD1 (5 bases). The CDR3 is 13 residues long. Trimming took 4 bases from V and 6 from J, leaving 12 bases between them. The germline V gene encodes CDR1 MNHNS and CDR2 SASEGT. CDR3: CASSVQGFAEAFF. The CDR3 nucleotides are TGTGCCAGCAGTGTTCAGGGCTTCGCTGAAGCTTTCTTT.

This clonotype was recorded many times. The gene calls are TRBV28 and TRBJ1-5; D gene unclear. This CDR3 comprises 16 residues. Deletions cut 3 bases from V and 0 bases from J, with 12 bases between. The germline V gene has CDR1 MDHEN and CDR2 SYDVKM. The CDR3 is CASSFFSQLSNQPQHF. The CDR3 DNA reads as TGTGCCAGCAGTTTTTTTTCCCAGCTTAGCAATCAGCCCCAGCATTTT.

This clonotype was picked up many times. J is TRBJ2-5 and V is TRBV7-9, with TRBD1 as a possible D gene (6 bases). Germline loops: CDR1 SEHNR, CDR2 FQNEAQ (reference sequence). The CDR3 is 16 residues long. The ends were cut back, 1 base at V and 0 bases at J, with 12 bases in the middle. The CDR3 loop reads CASSLVRRTDQETQYF. The CDR3 coding sequence is TGTGCCAGCAGCTTAGTCCGCCGGACAGACCAAGAGACCCAGTACTTC. Full variable domain (remainder filled in from reference TRBV7-9 and TRBJ2-5): DTGVSQNPRHKITKRGQNVTFRCDPISEHNRLYWYRQTLGQGPEFLTYFQNEAQLEKSRLLSDRFSAERPKGSFSTLEIQRTEQGDSAMYLCASSLVRRTDQETQYFGPGTRLLVL.

The J gene is TRBJ1-1, the V gene TRBV6-1, with 7 bases matching TRBD1. Germline V gene lookup returns CDR1 MNHNS and CDR2 SASEGT. The CDR3 spans 14 residues. V shed 4 bases, J shed 3 bases, and the junction held 5 bases outside the gene matches. In nucleotides, the CDR3 is TGTGCCAGCAGTGGGAGGGGGCACTACACTGAAGCTTTCTTT. Translated, it gives CASSGRGHYTEAFF.

This clonotype was seen repeatedly, ten times or more. A much larger clone lies one base from this, so it may be a read error. The chain links TRBV2 to TRBJ1-4; TRBD1 is a possible D gene (6 bases). CDR3 length: 14 amino acids. Germline V CDR1 and CDR2: SNHLY, FYNNEI. The chain's CDR3 is CASSDTGTTERLFF. Written as DNA, the CDR3 is TGTGCCAGCAGTGATACAGGGACCACCGAAAGACTGTTTTTT.

This clonotype showed up many times. The J gene is TRBJ1-5, the V gene TRBV27, with TRBD1 matching 12 bases. J was trimmed by 3 bases and V by 1 base; bases with no gene match: 7. Germline V gene data show CDR1 as MNHEY and CDR2 as SMNVEV (reference sequence). The CDR3 is 18 amino acids. As DNA, the CDR3 is TGTGCCAGCAGTTTATTGGGGGACAGGGGGCTTGACAATCAGCCCCAGCATTTT. As protein: CASSLLGDRGLDNQPQHF.

This clonotype appeared many times. This rearrangement joins TRBV28 to TRBJ1-2, with a tentative D call TRBD1 (5 bases). V was trimmed by 3 bases and J by 8 bases, leaving 22 bases between them. Germline CDR1 MDHEN, CDR2 SYDVKM. There are 16 residues in the CDR3. The CDR3 sequence is CASSLGGTAMSEGYTF. In nucleotides, the CDR3 is TGTGCCAGCAGTTTGGGTGGGACCGCCATGTCGGAGGGCTACACCTTC.

Many counts were recorded for this clonotype. The rearrangement uses TRBV20-1 and TRBJ1-5; TRBD1 might be the D (5 bases). V was trimmed by 3 bases and J by 0 bases, leaving 12 bases between them. The germline V gene has CDR1 DFQATT and CDR2 SNEGSKA (reference sequence). The CDR3 totals 15 residues. CDR3: CSASGQGNSNQPQHF. The CDR3 DNA is TGCAGTGCTAGTGGGCAGGGTAATAGCAATCAGCCCCAGCATTTT.

A few counts support this clonotype. The V gene is TRBV28, the J gene TRBJ1-2; possibly TRBD1 for D (5 bases). Germline V gives CDR1 MDHEN, CDR2 SYDVKM. Trimming pared 5 bases from V and 0 bases from J, leaving 22 bases between. CDR3 size: 18 residues. CDR3 bases: TGTGCCAGCAGTAACTCGGGTATAAGGGGTGGAACTAACTATGGCTACACCTTC. As protein: CASSNSGIRGGTNYGYTF.

This clonotype showed up many times. The rearrangement joins TRBV12-3 or TRBV12-4 to TRBJ1-1, with unresolved D. The length of the CDR3 is 13 residues. Trimming took 6 bases from V and 1 from J, leaving 9 bases between them. This CDR3 reads CASRVGGNTEAFF. In DNA form, the CDR3 reads TGTGCCAGCAGGGTGGGAGGGAACACTGAAGCTTTCTTT.

This clonotype was seen ten or more times. V gene TRBV6-1 combines with J gene TRBJ1-1; TRBD1 agrees at 8 bases. The CDR3 has 14 amino acids. Looked up from germline, CDR1 is MNHNS and CDR2 is SASEGT. The V and J ends lost 5 bases and 10 bases, in that order; junction bases with no gene match: 12. CDR3 protein: CASSRTSAQGAAFF. CDR3 in DNA: TGTGCCAGCAGTCGCACTTCGGCCCAGGGGGCAGCTTTCTTT.

V and J are TRBV20-1 and TRBJ2-7; D ambiguous. CDR1 and CDR2 (germline): DFQATT, SNEGSKA (reference sequence). Trimming removed 4 bases at V and 3 bases at J, with 16 bases between. The CDR3 covers 14 residues. The chain's CDR3 is CSANPTRTVYEQYF. CDR3 nucleotides: TGCAGTGCTAACCCCACACGGACGGTCTACGAGCAGTACTTC.

The table lists this clonotype with a few counts. The chain has TRBV15 and TRBJ2-7, with D hard to call. There are 13 residues in the CDR3. With 3 bases removed from V and 5 bases from J, the gap between germline ends came to 11 bases. Germline V lookup: CDR1 LNHNV, CDR2 YYDKDF (reference sequence). The CDR3 DNA is TGTGCCACCAGCAGTAGCCAGTCGCACGAGCAGTACTTC. Residues: CATSSSQSHEQYF.

At least ten counts were recorded for this clonotype. The chain has TRBV11-2 and TRBJ2-1, with D possibly being TRBD1 (6 bases). Germline V gene sequence: CDR1 SGHAT, CDR2 FQNNGV. There are 16 residues in the CDR3. Trimming removed 5 bases from V and 8 bases from J, with 22 bases in between. CDR3 in amino acids: CASSSNRAPTRHEQFF. Written as DNA, the CDR3 is TGTGCCAGCAGCAGCAACAGGGCTCCCACAAGGCATGAGCAGTTCTTC. Supplemented by reference TRBV11-2 and TRBJ2-1, the full variable domain reads EAGVAQSPRYKIIEKRQSVAFWCNPISGHATLYWYQQILGQGPKLLIQFQNNGVVDDSQLPKDRFSAERLKGVDSTLKIQPAKLEDSAVYLCASSSNRAPTRHEQFFGPGTRLTVL.

In its sample, this clonotype was seen many times. The chain has TRBV6-1 and TRBJ1-1; D is uncertain. Germline V gene sequence: CDR1 MNHNS, CDR2 SASEGT. Trimming cost V 2 bases and J 1 base, with 5 bases left between them. The CDR3 loop spans 13 amino acids. For the CDR3, the DNA is TGTGCCAGCAGTGAACATCCGAACACTGAAGCTTTCTTT. Its protein product is CASSEHPNTEAFF.

The chain uses TRBV6-1 and TRBJ2-1; 12 nucleotides line up with TRBD1. J lost 1 base, V lost 6 bases, and 10 bases had no gene match. CDR1 and CDR2 from the germline V gene are MNHNS and SASEGT. The CDR3 has 18 residues. The CDR3 nucleotides read TGTGCCAGCAGGACCGGGACAGGGGGCTATGGGTCCTACAATGAGCAGTTCTTC. This codes for CASRTGTGGYGSYNEQFF.

Many counts were recorded for this clonotype. The chain couples TRBV28 to TRBJ1-5; no firm D call. There are 10 residues in the CDR3. CDR1 is MDHEN and CDR2 is SYDVKM in the germline V gene. Trimming removed 8 bases at V and 10 bases at J, with 9 bases between. CDR3: CASGLGPQHF. The CDR3 DNA reads as TGTGCCAGCGGCTTGGGTCCCCAGCATTTT.

This clonotype has at least ten counts. This chain connects TRBV6-5 to TRBJ1-5; D remains unclear. Trimming cost V 0 bases and J 3 bases, with 6 bases left between them. This CDR3 has 14 residues. Germline V CDR1 and CDR2: MNHEY, SVGAGI. The CDR3 spells CASSYSHHNQPQHF. The CDR3 DNA sequence: TGTGCCAGCAGTTACTCACACCACAATCAGCCCCAGCATTTT.

This clonotype was observed many times. This rearrangement joins TRBV6-5 to TRBJ2-5, with D maybe TRBD2 (6 bases). Trimming left V 2 bases short and J 1 base short, with 8 bases between. The V gene's germline CDR1 is MNHEY and CDR2 SVGAGI. The CDR3 consists of 14 residues. CDR3 protein: CASSYGGIQETQYF. The CDR3 nucleotides read TGTGCCAGCAGTTACGGGGGGATCCAAGAGACCCAGTACTTC.

This clonotype was detected only a few times. V and J are TRBV3-1 and TRBJ2-7, with D perhaps matching TRBD1 or TRBD2 (5 bases each). Germline CDR1 and CDR2: LGHDT and YNNKEL (reference sequence). The CDR3 sequence is 15 residues long. Trimming stripped 0 bases from V and 7 bases from J, with 16 bases between. In nucleotides, the CDR3 is TGTGCCAGCAGCCAAGATGAGACGGGACCGGGGGAGCAGTACTTC. Its protein product is CASSQDETGPGEQYF.

V gene TRBV7-6 combines with J gene TRBJ1-1; possibly TRBD1 for D (6 bases). Germline CDR1 reads SGHVS; CDR2 reads FNYEAQ. There are 13 residues in the CDR3. With 11 bases removed from V and 7 bases from J, the gap between germline ends came to 20 bases. CDR3 sequence (DNA): TGTGCCTGCACCGCTGCGGGGGGCGATGAAGCTTTCTTT. Translating it yields CACTAAGGDEAFF.

This clonotype was seen many times. This chain uses TRBV7-3 with TRBJ1-2; 10 bases fit TRBD1. The germline gives CDR1 SGHTA, CDR2 FQGTGA. The CDR3 is made up of 14 amino acids. With V trimmed by 5 bases and J by 5 bases, 5 bases remained unmatched. CDR3 sequence (DNA): TGTGCCAGCAGCCCAGGACAGGGGGTTTATGGCTACACCTTC. As protein: CASSPGQGVYGYTF. Full variable domain (outside the CDR3, taken from reference TRBV7-3 and TRBJ1-2): GAGVSQTPSNKVTEKGKYVELRCDPISGHTALYWYRQSLGQGPEFLIYFQGTGAADDSGLPNDRFFAVRPEGSVSTLKIQRTERGDSAVYLCASSPGQGVYGYTFGSGTRLTVV.

This clonotype was picked up a small number of times. The rearrangement uses TRBV6-5 and TRBJ2-3, with D possibly TRBD2 on 6 matching bases. There are 17 residues in the CDR3. Deletions cut 0 bases from V and 3 bases from J, with 16 bases between. From germline, CDR1 is MNHEY and CDR2 SVGAGI. The CDR3 loop reads CASSYSMGLSATDTQYF. The DNA of the CDR3 is TGTGCCAGCAGTTACTCGATGGGACTCAGTGCAACAGATACGCAGTATTTT.

A few counts support this clonotype. The chain uses TRBV5-1 and TRBJ1-2, with D unclear. The CDR3 covers 13 residues. V was shortened by 3 bases and J by 3 bases, with 9 bases between the two germline ends. Germline V gene sequence: CDR1 SGHRS, CDR2 YFSETQ. The CDR3 region has the DNA TGCGCCAGCAGCTCACCCCCATACTATGGCTACACCTTC. Residues: CASSSPPYYGYTF.